This note documents a single T cell receptor beta chain sequence. This sample is part of a study of somatic mutations in cytotoxic T cells in rheumatoid arthritis. CDR3 length: 14 amino acids. CDR1 is MDHEN, CDR2 SYDVKM, per germline. Trimming stripped 2 bases from V and 0 bases from J, with 7 bases between. Purity of the CD4+ and CD8+ cells, isolated by positive magnetic bead selection, was checked by flow cytometry. The method was immunoSEQ multiplex PCR; TCRdb's version includes in-frame clones alone and lacks a portion of them. Of nearly 11,000 clones in the sample, around four fifths were seen once.

This TCR came from a woman aged 55-69 years with rheumatoid arthritis. Material for sequencing was CD8+ T cells sorted from blood. The genes are TRBV28 and TRBJ1-1; D not certain. CDR3 loop: CASSLLLLNTEAFF. CDR3 in DNA: TGTGCCAGCAGTTTACTTCTCTTGAACACTGAAGCTTTCTTT. Full variable domain (rest looked up from reference TRBV28 and TRBJ1-1): DVKVTQSSRYLVKRTGEKVFLECVQDMDHENMFWYRQDPGLGLRLIYFSYDVKMKEKGDIPEGYSVSREKKERFSLILESASTNQTSMYLCASSLLLLNTEAFFGQGTRLTVV.